The T cell receptor beta chain under discussion was sequenced for a study of chemoradiotherapy in HPV16-positive cancers. Study summary: Candidate HPV-specific T-cell clones and common TCR motifs came from functional assays in two HPV16-positive patients. Study-level findings and limits: During treatment, candidate HPV-specific clones and E7-related motifs expanded in tumor. HPV-responsive T-cell expansion during chemoradiotherapy was linked to improved recurrence-free survival in HPV16-positive patients.

The CDR3 contains 14 residues. CDR1 and CDR2 from the germline V gene are MNHEY and SVGAGI. V gave up 6 bases and J gave up 1 base; unmatched junction bases: 2. Some clones are missing from TCRdb's copy, which holds only in-frame ones; the method was immunoSEQ multiplex PCR. The data show roughly 70,000 clones, roughly 86% seen once. Notes on this clone: No antigen is known for it.

This sequence joins TRBV6-5 and TRBJ1-5; 8 bases match TRBD1. The clonotype originates from a human donor with HPV-associated anogenital cancer. Sample: blood, taken from a patient who underwent chemoradiotherapy. CDR3 protein: CASSRDRSNQPQHF. As DNA, the CDR3 is TGTGCCAGCAGCAGGGACAGGAGCAATCAGCCCCAGCATTTT.